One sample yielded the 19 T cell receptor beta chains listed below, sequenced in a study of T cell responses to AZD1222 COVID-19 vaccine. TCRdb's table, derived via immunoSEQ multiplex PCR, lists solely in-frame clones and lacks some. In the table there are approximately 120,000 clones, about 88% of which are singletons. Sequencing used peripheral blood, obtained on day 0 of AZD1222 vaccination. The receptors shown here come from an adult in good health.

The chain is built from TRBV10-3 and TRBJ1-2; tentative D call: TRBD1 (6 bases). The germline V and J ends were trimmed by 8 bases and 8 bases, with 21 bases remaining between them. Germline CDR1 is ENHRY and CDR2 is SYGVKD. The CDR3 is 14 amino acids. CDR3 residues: CAIGPRDTPMGYTF. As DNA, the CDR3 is TGTGCCATCGGGCCCCGGGACACCCCAATGGGCTACACCTTC.

CDR3 loop: CASSSSGMDWYGYTF. In nucleotides, the CDR3 is TGTGCCAGCAGTAGTTCAGGGATGGATTGGTATGGCTACACCTTC. This chain joins TRBV6-6 and TRBJ1-2; tentative D call: TRBD1 (5 bases). In germline, CDR1 is MNHNY, CDR2 SVGAGI (reference sequence). This CDR3 comprises 15 residues. Trimming removed 5 bases at V and 5 bases at J, with 18 bases between.

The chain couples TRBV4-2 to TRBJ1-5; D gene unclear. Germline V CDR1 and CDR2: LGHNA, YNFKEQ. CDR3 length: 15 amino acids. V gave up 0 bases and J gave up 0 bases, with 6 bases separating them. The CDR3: CASSQEAYSNQPQHF. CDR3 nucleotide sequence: TGTGCCAGCAGCCAAGAGGCATATAGCAATCAGCCCCAGCATTTT.

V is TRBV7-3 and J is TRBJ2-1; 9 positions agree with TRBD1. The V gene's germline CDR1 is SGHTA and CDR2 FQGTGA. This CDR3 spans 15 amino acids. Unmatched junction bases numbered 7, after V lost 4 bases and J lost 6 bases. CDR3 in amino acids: CASSSGGTGFNEQFF. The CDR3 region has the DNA TGTGCCAGCAGCTCGGGCGGGACAGGGTTCAATGAGCAGTTCTTC.

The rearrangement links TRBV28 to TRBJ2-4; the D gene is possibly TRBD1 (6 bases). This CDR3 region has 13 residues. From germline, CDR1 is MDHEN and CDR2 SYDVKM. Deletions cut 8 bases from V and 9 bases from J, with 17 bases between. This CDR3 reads CASLDRTRSIQYF. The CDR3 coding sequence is TGTGCCAGCCTTGACAGGACCAGGAGCATTCAGTACTTC.

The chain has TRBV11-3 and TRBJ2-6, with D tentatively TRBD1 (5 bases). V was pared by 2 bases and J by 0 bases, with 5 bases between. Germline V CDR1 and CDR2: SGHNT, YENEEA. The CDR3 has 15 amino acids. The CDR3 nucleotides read TGTGCCAGCAGCTTACAGGGCTCTGGGGCCAACGTCCTGACTTTC. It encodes CASSLQGSGANVLTF.

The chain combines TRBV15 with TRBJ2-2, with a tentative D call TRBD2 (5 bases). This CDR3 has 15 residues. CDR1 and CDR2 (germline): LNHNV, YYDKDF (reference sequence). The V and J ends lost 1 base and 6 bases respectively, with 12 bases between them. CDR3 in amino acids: CATSRGGVGAGELFF. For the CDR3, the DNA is TGTGCCACCAGCAGAGGGGGAGTCGGGGCCGGGGAGCTGTTTTTT.

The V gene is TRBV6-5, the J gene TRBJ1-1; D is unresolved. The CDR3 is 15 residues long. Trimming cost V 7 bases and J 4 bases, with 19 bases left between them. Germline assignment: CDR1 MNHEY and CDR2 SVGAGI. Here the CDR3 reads CASNAIGMRGTEAFF. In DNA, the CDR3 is TGTGCCAGCAATGCGATAGGGATGCGTGGCACTGAAGCTTTCTTT.

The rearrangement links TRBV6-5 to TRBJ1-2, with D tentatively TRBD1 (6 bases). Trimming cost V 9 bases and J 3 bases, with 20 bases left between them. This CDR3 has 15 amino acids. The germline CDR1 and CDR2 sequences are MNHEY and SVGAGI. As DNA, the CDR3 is TGTGCCAGTACAACCGGGACATTGGGACACTATGGCTACACCTTC. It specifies CASTTGTLGHYGYTF.

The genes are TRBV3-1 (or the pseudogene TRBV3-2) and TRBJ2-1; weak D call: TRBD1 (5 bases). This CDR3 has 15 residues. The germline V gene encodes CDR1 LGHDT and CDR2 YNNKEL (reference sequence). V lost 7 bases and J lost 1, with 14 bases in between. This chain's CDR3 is CASMRRGGSYNEQFF. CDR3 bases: TGTGCCAGCATGCGTAGGGGCGGATCCTACAATGAGCAGTTCTTC.

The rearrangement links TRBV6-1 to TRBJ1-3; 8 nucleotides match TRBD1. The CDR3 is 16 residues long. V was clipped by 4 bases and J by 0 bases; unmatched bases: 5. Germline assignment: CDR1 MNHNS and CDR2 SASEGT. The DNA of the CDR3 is TGTGCCAGCAGTGCGACAGGGGTCAGCTCTGGAAACACCATATATTTT. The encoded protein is CASSATGVSSGNTIYF.

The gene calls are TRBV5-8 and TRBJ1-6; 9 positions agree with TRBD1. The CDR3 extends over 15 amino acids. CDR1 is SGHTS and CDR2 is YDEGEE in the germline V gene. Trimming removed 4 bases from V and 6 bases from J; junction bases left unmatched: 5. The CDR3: CASSLWTGANSPLHF. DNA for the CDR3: TGTGCCAGCAGCCTATGGACAGGGGCTAATTCACCCCTCCACTTT.

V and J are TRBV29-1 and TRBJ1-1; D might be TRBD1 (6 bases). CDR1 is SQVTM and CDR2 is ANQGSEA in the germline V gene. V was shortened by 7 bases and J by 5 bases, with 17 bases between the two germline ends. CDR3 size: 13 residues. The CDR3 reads CSGTAKRGTEAFF. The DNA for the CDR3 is TGCAGCGGGACAGCCAAAAGGGGAACTGAAGCTTTCTTT.

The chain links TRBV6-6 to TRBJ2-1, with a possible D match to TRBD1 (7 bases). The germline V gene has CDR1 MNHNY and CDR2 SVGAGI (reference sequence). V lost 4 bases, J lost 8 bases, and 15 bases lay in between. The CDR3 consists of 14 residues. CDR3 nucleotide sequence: TGTGCCAGCAGTTCCCGGGGGACAGATGATGAGCAGTTCTTC. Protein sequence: CASSSRGTDDEQFF.

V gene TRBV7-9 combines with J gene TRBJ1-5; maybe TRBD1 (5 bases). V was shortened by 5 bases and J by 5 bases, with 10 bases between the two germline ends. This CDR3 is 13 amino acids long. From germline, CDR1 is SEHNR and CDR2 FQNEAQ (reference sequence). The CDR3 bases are TGTGCCAGCAGCCCGACAGTGTATCAGCCCCAGCATTTT. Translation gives CASSPTVYQPQHF.

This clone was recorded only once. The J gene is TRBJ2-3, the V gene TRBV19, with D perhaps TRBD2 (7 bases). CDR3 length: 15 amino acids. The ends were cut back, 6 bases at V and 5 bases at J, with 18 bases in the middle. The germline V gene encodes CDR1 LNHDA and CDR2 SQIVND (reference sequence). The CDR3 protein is CASSQTGGPQDTQYF. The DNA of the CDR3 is TGTGCCAGTAGCCAGACGGGGGGCCCACAAGATACGCAGTATTTT.

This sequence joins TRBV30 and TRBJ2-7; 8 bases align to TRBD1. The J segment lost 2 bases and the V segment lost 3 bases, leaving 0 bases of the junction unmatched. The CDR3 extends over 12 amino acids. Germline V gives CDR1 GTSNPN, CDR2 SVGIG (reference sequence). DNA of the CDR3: TGTGCCTGGAGGGGACAGGCCTACGAGCAGTACTTC. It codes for CAWRGQAYEQYF.

CDR3 sequence: CASSLVGGEQYF. The CDR3 region has the DNA TGTGCCAGCAGCTTGGTAGGGGGCGAGCAGTACTTC. This chain connects TRBV5-4 to TRBJ2-7; D might be TRBD1 (6 bases). From germline, CDR1 is SGHNT and CDR2 YYREEE (reference sequence). This CDR3 is 12 amino acids long. Trimming stripped 0 bases from V and 6 bases from J, with 7 bases between.

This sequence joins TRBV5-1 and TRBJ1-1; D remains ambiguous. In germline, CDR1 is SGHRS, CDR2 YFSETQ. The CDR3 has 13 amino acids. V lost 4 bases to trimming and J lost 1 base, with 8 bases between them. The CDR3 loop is CASSLQKNTEAFF. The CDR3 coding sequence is TGCGCCAGCAGCCTGCAGAAGAACACTGAAGCTTTCTTT.